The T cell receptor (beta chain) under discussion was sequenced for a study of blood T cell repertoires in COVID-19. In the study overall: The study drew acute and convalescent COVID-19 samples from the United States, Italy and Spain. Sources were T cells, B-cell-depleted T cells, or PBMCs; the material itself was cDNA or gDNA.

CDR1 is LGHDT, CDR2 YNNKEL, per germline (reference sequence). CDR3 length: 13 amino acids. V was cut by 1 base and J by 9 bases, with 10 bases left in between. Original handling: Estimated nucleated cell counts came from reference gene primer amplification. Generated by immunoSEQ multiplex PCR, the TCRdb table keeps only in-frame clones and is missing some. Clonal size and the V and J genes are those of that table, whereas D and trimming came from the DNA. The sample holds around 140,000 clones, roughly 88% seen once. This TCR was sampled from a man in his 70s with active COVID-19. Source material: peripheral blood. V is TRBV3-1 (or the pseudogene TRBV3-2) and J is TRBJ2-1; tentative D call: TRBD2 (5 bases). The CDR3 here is CASSQVPGSEQFF. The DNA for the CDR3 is TGTGCCAGCAGCCAAGTGCCGGGGAGTGAGCAGTTCTTC.